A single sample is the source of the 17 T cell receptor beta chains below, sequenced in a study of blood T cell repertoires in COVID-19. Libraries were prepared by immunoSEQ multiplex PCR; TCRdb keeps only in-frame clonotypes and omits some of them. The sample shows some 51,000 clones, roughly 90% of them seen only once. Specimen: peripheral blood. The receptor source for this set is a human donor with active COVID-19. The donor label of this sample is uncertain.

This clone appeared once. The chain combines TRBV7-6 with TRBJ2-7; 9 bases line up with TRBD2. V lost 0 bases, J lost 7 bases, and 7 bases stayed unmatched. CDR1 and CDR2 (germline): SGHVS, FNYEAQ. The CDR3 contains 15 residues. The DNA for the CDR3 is TGTGCCAGCAGCTTAGCTGGCGGGAGGGCAAGAGAGCAGTACTTC. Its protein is CASSLAGGRAREQYF.

This chain's CDR3 is CASSGRTVFYGYTF. CDR3 nucleotides: TGTGCCAGCAGCGGACGGACAGTGTTCTATGGCTACACCTTC. The V call is TRBV7-9, the J call TRBJ1-2; a possible D gene is TRBD1 (6 bases). Germline assignment: CDR1 SEHNR and CDR2 FQNEAQ (reference sequence). CDR3 length equals 14 residues. V was clipped by 5 bases and J by 4 bases, with 14 bases between them.

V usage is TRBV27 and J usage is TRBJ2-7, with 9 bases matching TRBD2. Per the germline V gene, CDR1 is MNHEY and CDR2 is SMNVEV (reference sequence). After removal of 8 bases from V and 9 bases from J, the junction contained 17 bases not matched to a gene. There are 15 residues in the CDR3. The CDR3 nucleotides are TGTGCCAGCGGGGGTAGCGGGAGAGGAGCGCTGGTGCAGTACTTC. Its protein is CASGGSGRGALVQYF.

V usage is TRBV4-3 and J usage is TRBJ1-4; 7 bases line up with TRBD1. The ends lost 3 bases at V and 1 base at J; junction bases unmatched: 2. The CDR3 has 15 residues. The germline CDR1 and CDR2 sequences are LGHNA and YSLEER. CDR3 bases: TGCGCCAGCAGCCACAACAGGGGAACTAATGAAAAACTGTTTTTT. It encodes CASSHNRGTNEKLFF.

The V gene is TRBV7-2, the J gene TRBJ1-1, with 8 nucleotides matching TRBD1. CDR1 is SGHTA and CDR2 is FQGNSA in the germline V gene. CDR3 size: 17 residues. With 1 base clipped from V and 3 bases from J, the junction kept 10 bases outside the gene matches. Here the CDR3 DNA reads TGTGCCAGCAGCTTAGTAGGGGCCAGGGGGCTGGACACTGAAGCTTTCTTT. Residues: CASSLVGARGLDTEAFF.

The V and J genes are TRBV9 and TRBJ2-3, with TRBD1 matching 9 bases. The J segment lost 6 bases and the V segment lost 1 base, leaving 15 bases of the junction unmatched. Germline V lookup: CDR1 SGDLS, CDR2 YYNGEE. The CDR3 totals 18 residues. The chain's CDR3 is CASSVTPGGDRAIDTQYF. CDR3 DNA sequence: TGTGCCAGCAGCGTAACTCCTGGGGGGGACAGGGCGATCGATACGCAGTATTTT.

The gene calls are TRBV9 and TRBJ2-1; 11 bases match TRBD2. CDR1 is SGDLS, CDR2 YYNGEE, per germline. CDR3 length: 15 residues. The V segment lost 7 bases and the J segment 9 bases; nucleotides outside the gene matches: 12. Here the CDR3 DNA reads TGTGCCAGCGGAGAAGTAGCGGGGGGGCCGTCTGAGCAGTTCTTC. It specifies CASGEVAGGPSEQFF.

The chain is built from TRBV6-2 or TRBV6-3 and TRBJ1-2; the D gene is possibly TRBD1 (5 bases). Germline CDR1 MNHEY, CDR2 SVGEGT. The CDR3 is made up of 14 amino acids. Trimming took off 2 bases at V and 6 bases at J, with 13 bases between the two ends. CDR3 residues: CASSYGGRADGYTF. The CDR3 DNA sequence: TGTGCCAGCAGTTACGGGGGGAGAGCGGATGGCTACACCTTC.

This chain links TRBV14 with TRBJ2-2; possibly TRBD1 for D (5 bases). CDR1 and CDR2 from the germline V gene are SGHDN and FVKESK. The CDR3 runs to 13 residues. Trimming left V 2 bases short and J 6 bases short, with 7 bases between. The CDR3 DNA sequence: TGTGCCAGCAGCCAATTCAGGGCCGGGGAGCTGTTTTTT. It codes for CASSQFRAGELFF.

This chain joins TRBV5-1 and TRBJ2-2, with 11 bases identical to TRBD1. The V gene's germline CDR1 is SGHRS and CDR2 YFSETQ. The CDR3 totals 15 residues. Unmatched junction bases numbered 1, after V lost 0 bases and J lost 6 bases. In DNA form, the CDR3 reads TGCGCCAGCAGCTTGGTGGGACAGGGGGCCGGGGAGCTGTTTTTT. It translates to CASSLVGQGAGELFF.

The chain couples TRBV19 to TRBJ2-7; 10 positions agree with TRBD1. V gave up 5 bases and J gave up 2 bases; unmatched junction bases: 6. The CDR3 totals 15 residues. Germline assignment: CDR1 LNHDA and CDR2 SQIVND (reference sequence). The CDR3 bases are TGTGCCAGTAGTTTGTCCGGGACAGGGGCCTACGAGCAGTACGTC. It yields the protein CASSLSGTGAYEQYV.

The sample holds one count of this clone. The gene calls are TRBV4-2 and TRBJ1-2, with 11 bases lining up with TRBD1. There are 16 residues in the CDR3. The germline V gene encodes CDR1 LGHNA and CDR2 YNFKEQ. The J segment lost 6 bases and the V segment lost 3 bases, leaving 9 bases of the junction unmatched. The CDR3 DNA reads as TGTGCCAGCAGCCAGGGACAGGGGGATTTTTCGAATGGCTACACCTTC. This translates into CASSQGQGDFSNGYTF.

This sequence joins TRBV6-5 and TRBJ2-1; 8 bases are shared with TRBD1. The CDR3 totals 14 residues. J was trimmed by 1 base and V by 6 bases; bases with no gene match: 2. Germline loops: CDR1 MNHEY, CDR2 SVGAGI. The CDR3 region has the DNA TGTGCCAGCAGCAGGGGGCTGTCCTACAATGAGCAGTTCTTC. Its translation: CASSRGLSYNEQFF.

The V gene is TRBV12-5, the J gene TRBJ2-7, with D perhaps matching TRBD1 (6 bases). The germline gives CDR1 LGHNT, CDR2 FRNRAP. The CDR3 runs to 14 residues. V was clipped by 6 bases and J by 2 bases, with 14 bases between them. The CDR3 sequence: CASGPGTPPYEQYV. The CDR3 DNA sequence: TGTGCTAGTGGCCCCGGGACACCCCCCTACGAGCAGTACGTC.

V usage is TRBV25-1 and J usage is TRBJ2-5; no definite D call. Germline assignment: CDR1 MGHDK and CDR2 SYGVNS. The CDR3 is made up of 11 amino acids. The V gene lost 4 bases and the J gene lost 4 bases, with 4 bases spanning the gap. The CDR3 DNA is TGTGCCAGCAGTGGGGCAGAGACCCAGTACTTC. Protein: CASSGAETQYF.

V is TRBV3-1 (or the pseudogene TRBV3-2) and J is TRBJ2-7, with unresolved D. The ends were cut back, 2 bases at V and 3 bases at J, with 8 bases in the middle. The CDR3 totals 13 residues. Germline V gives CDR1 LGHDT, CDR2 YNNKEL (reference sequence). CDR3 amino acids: CASSQNSYYEQYF. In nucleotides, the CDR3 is TGTGCCAGCAGCCAAAACTCCTACTACGAGCAGTACTTC.

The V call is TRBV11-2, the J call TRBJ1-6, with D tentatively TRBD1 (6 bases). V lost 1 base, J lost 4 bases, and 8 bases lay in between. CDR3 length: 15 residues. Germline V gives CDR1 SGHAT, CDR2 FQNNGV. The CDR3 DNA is TGTGCCAGCAGCTTAGTAGGACAGTATAATTCACCCCTCCACTTT. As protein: CASSLVGQYNSPLHF. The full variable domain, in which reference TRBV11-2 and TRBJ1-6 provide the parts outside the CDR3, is EAGVAQSPRYKIIEKRQSVAFWCNPISGHATLYWYQQILGQGPKLLIQFQNNGVVDDSQLPKDRFSAERLKGVDSTLKIQPAKLEDSAVYLCASSLVGQYNSPLHFGNGTRLTVT.